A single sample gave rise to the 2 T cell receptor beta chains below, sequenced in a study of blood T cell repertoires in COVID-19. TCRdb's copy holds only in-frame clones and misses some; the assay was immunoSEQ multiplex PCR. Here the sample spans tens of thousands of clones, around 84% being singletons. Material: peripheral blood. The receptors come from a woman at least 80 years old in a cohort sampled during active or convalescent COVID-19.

For the CDR3, the DNA is TGTGCCAGCTCACCAGGGACATCGAATATCGAAGCTTTCTTT. It yields the protein CASSPGTSNIEAFF. The chain joins TRBV18 to TRBJ1-1, with a possible D match to TRBD1 (6 bases). Per germline, CDR1 KGHSH and CDR2 LQKENI. The ends were cut back, 2 bases at V and 8 bases at J, with 15 bases in the middle. The CDR3 totals 14 residues.

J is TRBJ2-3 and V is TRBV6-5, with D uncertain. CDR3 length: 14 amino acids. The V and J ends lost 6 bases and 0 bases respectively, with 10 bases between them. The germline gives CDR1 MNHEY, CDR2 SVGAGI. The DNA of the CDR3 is TGTGCCAGCAGGCGGATATCTAGCACAGATACGCAGTATTTT. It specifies CASRRISSTDTQYF.